This T cell receptor beta chain was captured by sequencing in a study of blood T cells in healthy people across ages. V gave up 1 base and J gave up 1 base, with 7 bases separating them. CDR1 is LGHNA and CDR2 is YSLEER in the germline V gene. The CDR3 runs to 14 residues. All donors came from Russia, were Caucasian and healthy, and spanned ages about 6 to 100. A sample-barcoded 5' primer and a J-beta primer mix were used in a second PCR of roughly 7 to 12 cycles. A template-switch adaptor with 12 random nucleotides tagged each cDNA molecule. Any given sample supplied a minimum of 2.5 million CDR3-containing paired-end reads. TCRdb used MiXCR to reprocess the 5' RACE reads, holding one entry per CDR3 protein. The repertoire consists of some 880,000 distinct CDR3 sequences, with roughly 34% occurring once and the leading ten covering approximately 12%.

This receptor was identified in a man in his late teens or twenties in good health. V and J are TRBV4-3 and TRBJ1-1; D is ambiguous. Sequencing input: blood. CDR3 in amino acids: CASSQGHQNTEAFF. DNA of the CDR3: TGCGCCAGCAGCCAAGGACACCAGAACACTGAAGCTTTCTTT.